These T cell receptor beta chains were read from a single sample in a study of a mutant IDH1 vaccine in newly diagnosed glioma. Their target antigens are unknown. The protocol was immunoSEQ multiplex PCR, while the TCRdb copy is restricted to in-frame clones and leaves out a portion. Here the sample spans about 83,000 clones, 75% to 85% being singletons. The sequencing used PBMCs, collected from a glioma patient whose treatment included an IDH1 peptide vaccine. The source of these receptors is a middle-aged man with glioma. CDR3s include the opening cysteine and the closing phenylalanine or tryptophan. A D gene is named only where the DNA matches it firmly. Size tells how often a clone was seen (once, few, many) or the class of an expanded clone, and some rows leave it out.

cdr3_nt: TGTGCCAGCAGCTTAGAATTAGTGGGCAGGGGGAATTCACCCCTCCACTTT
cdr3_aa: CASSLELVGRGNSPLHF
j_call: TRBJ1-6
clone_size: few
v_call: TRBV7-2
d_call: TRBD1

cdr3_nt: TGTGCCAGCAGTGGACAGGGGGCTAATGAGCAGTTCTTC
cdr3_aa: CASSGQGANEQFF
j_call: TRBJ2-1
clone_size: .
v_call: TRBV2
d_call: TRBD1

cdr3_nt: TGTGCCAGCAGCGTCCGGGACAGGGGCAGTTCCAACGAGCAGTACTTC
cdr3_aa: CASSVRDRGSSNEQYF
j_call: TRBJ2-7
clone_size: few
v_call: TRBV9
d_call: TRBD1

cdr3_nt: TGCGCCAGCAGTGTAGCAGGAGGAGGAACTGAAGCTTTCTTT
cdr3_aa: CASSVAGGGTEAFF
j_call: TRBJ1-1
clone_size: .
v_call: TRBV10-2
d_call: .

cdr3_nt: TGTGCCAGCAGTTTAATCGTTTCAGAGACCCAGTACTTC
cdr3_aa: CASSLIVSETQYF
j_call: TRBJ2-5
clone_size: .
v_call: TRBV27
d_call: .

cdr3_nt: TGTGCCAGCAGTTTGGCCAGGGGGAGGACTGAAGCTTTCTTT
cdr3_aa: CASSLARGRTEAFF
j_call: TRBJ1-1
clone_size: .
v_call: TRBV27
d_call: TRBD1

cdr3_nt: TGTGCCTGGAGACCTAGCGGACCTTCCTACGAGCAGTACTTC
cdr3_aa: CAWRPSGPSYEQYF
j_call: TRBJ2-7
clone_size: .
v_call: TRBV30
d_call: TRBD2

cdr3_nt: TGTGCCAGCAGTGAAGAAGCGGGATTCTACAATGAGCAGTTCTTC
cdr3_aa: CASSEEAGFYNEQFF
j_call: TRBJ2-1
clone_size: .
v_call: TRBV6-1
d_call: TRBD2

cdr3_nt: TGTGCCAGCAGCCAAGAAGGGACGGGGGGGTCTGATACGCAGTATTTT
cdr3_aa: CASSQEGTGGSDTQYF
j_call: TRBJ2-3
clone_size: .
v_call: TRBV4-2
d_call: TRBD2

cdr3_nt: TGTGCCAGCAGAGTACGGCCGAATACTAACTATGGCTACACCTTC
cdr3_aa: CASRVRPNTNYGYTF
j_call: TRBJ1-2
clone_size: once
v_call: TRBV6-5
d_call: .

cdr3_nt: TGTGCCAGCAGCTTGTATAGTTTGGGGGAGCAGTACTTC
cdr3_aa: CASSLYSLGEQYF
j_call: TRBJ2-7
clone_size: .
v_call: TRBV5-6
d_call: .

cdr3_nt: TGTGCCAGCAGGGGAGGGACGGATCTTTATGGCTACACCTTC
cdr3_aa: CASRGGTDLYGYTF
j_call: TRBJ1-2
clone_size: .
v_call: TRBV6-6
d_call: .

cdr3_nt: TGTGCCAGCAGCTTGATTGGGGCGGGGGGAGTTTACAATGAGCAGTTCTTC
cdr3_aa: CASSLIGAGGVYNEQFF
j_call: TRBJ2-1
clone_size: .
v_call: TRBV7-8
d_call: TRBD2

cdr3_nt: TGTGCCAGCTCATCAAAACTAGGCGGGGCAGAGACCCAGTACTTC
cdr3_aa: CASSSKLGGAETQYF
j_call: TRBJ2-5
clone_size: .
v_call: TRBV18
d_call: .

cdr3_nt: TGTGCCAGCATGTTACTAGCGGGGGGAGATACGCAGTATTTT
cdr3_aa: CASMLLAGGDTQYF
j_call: TRBJ2-3
clone_size: .
v_call: TRBV6-5
d_call: TRBD2

cdr3_nt: TGTGCTAGTGCGAGGCTTACCGGGGAGCTGTTTTTT
cdr3_aa: CASARLTGELFF
j_call: TRBJ2-2
clone_size: few
v_call: TRBV12-5
d_call: .

cdr3_nt: TGTGCCAGCAGCCGAGGCCCCGAGGGCAATCAGCCCCAGCATTTT
cdr3_aa: CASSRGPEGNQPQHF
j_call: TRBJ1-5
clone_size: .
v_call: TRBV7-2
d_call: .